Sequencing of this TCR beta chain was carried out in a study of blood T cell repertoires in COVID-19. At the level of the study: Donors in the United States, Italy and Spain gave samples during acute or convalescent COVID-19. T cells, B-cell-depleted T cells, or PBMCs provided the cDNA or gDNA that served as material.

From germline, CDR1 is SGHRS and CDR2 YFSETQ. CDR3 length: 19 residues. V shed 0 bases and J shed 6 bases, with 27 bases lying between them. In the source study's methods: Scientists estimated how many nucleated cells there were by amplifying reference gene primers. TCRdb's copy holds only in-frame clones and misses some; the assay was immunoSEQ multiplex PCR. The DNA was the basis for D and trimming; V, J and clone size are from that table. The table lists about 380,000 clones, roughly 90% of them singletons. This chain links TRBV5-1 with TRBJ1-2; TRBD1 might be the D (5 bases). The specimen was peripheral blood. The sequence derives from a man aged 18 to 30 with active or convalescent COVID-19. The chain's CDR3 is CASSLDRQGEGSGGNGYTF. The CDR3 coding sequence is TGCGCCAGCAGCTTGGACAGGCAGGGAGAAGGGTCGGGAGGAAATGGCTACACCTTC.